This record looks at one T cell receptor (beta chain) sequence and its context. Its cognate antigen is unknown. This sample was taken from a study of shared clonotypes between healthy human individuals. Notes on the study in general: Researchers sampled only blood; tissue repertoires likely differ. Around 5.3% of naive CD4 clonotypes were shared across a handful of donors.

Deep was the level at which the assay was run. Profiled with immunoSEQ multiplex PCR; TCRdb holds only in-frame clones, not every one. The repertoire holds roughly 2.1 million clones, with approximately 94% as singletons. The CDR3 is 17 residues long. Germline CDR1 reads SGHRS; CDR2 reads YFSETQ. Trimming left V 0 bases short and J 1 base short, with 13 bases between. In the naive CD8 group, cells lacked CD45RO and were positively selected for CCR7, so terminally differentiated effector memory CD45RA+ cells were left out. The donor population consisted of healthy HIV-negative adults with no recent acute infections or vaccinations.

The specimen sequenced was naive CD8+ T cells from PBMCs. The V gene is TRBV5-1, the J gene TRBJ2-2; possible D gene TRBD1, 5 bases. The receptor's source is a man in his late teens or twenties in good health. Some clones in this sample may be carry-over from other donors' samples. Written as DNA, the CDR3 is TGCGCCAGCAGCTTGGATGGGGCCAGGCTGAACACCGGGGAGCTGTTTTTT. Translation gives CASSLDGARLNTGELFF.